These 20 T cell receptor beta chains were all obtained from the same sample, sequenced in a study of T cells after yellow fever vaccination. Using its own MiXCR run on the 5' RACE reads, TCRdb lists one record per CDR3 protein. The sample comprises hundreds of thousands of distinct CDR3 sequences, roughly 13% of which are singletons, and over 12% rests with the top ten. The sample here was PBMCs, taken on the day of the yellow fever booster vaccination. Source of these receptors: a young man who received the YFV17D yellow fever vaccine.

The V and J genes are TRBV5-1 and TRBJ2-1, with TRBD2 identical over 13 bases. J lost 7 bases, V lost 4 bases, and 5 bases had no gene match. Germline CDR1 is SGHRS and CDR2 is YFSETQ. This CDR3 is built from 15 residues. The CDR3 region has the DNA TGCGCCAGCAGCATACTAGCGGGAGGGTCAAATGAGCAGTTCTTC. Translation gives CASSILAGGSNEQFF.

V gene TRBV12-3 or TRBV12-4 combines with J gene TRBJ2-7; D gene ambiguous. Trimming shortened V by 0 bases and J by 2 bases, and 5 bases separated the two germline ends. The CDR3 has 13 amino acids. The CDR3 reads CASSLALTYEQYF. The DNA of the CDR3 is TGTGCCAGCAGTTTAGCCCTTACCTACGAGCAGTACTTC.

The rearrangement uses TRBV7-2 and TRBJ2-3; 11 nucleotides align to TRBD2. Looked up from germline, CDR1 is SGHTA and CDR2 is FQGNSA. The V segment lost 1 base and the J segment 6 bases; nucleotides outside the gene matches: 6. CDR3 length: 16 amino acids. For the CDR3, the DNA is TGTGCCAGCAGCTTAGATAGCGGGAGGGCCTCGGATACGCAGTATTTT. Translated: CASSLDSGRASDTQYF.

This chain connects TRBV20-1 to TRBJ2-1, with 9 bases aligning to TRBD2. The CDR3 runs to 15 residues. V lost 0 bases and J lost 7; bases outside the gene matches: 7. The germline V gene has CDR1 DFQATT and CDR2 SNEGSKA (reference sequence). CDR3 sequence (DNA): TGCAGTGCTAGAGACTTTAGCGGGAGCGGAAATGAGCAGTTCTTC. It specifies CSARDFSGSGNEQFF.

The chain carries TRBV30 and TRBJ2-3, with D possibly being TRBD2 (5 bases). Trimming stripped 5 bases from V and 0 bases from J, with 12 bases between. Per germline, CDR1 GTSNPN and CDR2 SVGIG (reference sequence). The CDR3 is made up of 14 amino acids. The CDR3 sequence: CAWESGSSTDTQYF. In nucleotides, the CDR3 is TGTGCCTGGGAGAGCGGATCTAGCACAGATACGCAGTATTTT.

This clonotype has a handful of counts. The gene calls are TRBV3-1 and TRBJ2-1; D is perhaps TRBD2 (5 bases). V was cut by 3 bases and J by 6 bases, with 21 bases left in between. The CDR3 is 17 residues long. Germline CDR1 is LGHDT and CDR2 is YNNKEL (reference sequence). The CDR3 nucleotides read TGTGCCAGCAGCCAGCTTAGTGGAGACTGGAGGACCAATGAGCAGTTCTTC. It codes for CASSQLSGDWRTNEQFF.

The chain recombines TRBV5-1 with TRBJ2-5; D may match TRBD1 or TRBD2 (5 bases each). CDR1 and CDR2 from the germline V gene are SGHRS and YFSETQ. The CDR3 has 15 residues. V was shortened by 4 bases and J by 2 bases, with 15 bases between the two germline ends. The CDR3 here is CASSLGTTEQETQYF. The CDR3 coding sequence is TGCGCCAGCAGCCTGGGGACGACAGAACAAGAGACCCAGTACTTC.

A few counts support this clonotype. The chain joins TRBV21-1 to TRBJ2-2. TRBV21-1 represents a pseudogene. The CDR3 spans 15 residues. The CDR3 is CASSFVKGRAGELFF. In nucleotides, the CDR3 is TGTGCCAGCAGCTTCGTCAAGGGTCGGGCCGGGGAGCTGTTTTTT.

The chain employs TRBV6-2 or TRBV6-3 and TRBJ1-1; 7 bases match TRBD1. CDR3 length: 16 amino acids. Germline values: CDR1 MNHEY, CDR2 SVGEGT. V was clipped by 10 bases and J by 6 bases; unmatched bases: 20. CDR3 amino acids: CATGPERGHLIAEAFF. DNA for the CDR3: TGTGCCACCGGACCAGAAAGGGGGCATTTAATAGCTGAAGCTTTCTTT.

This clonotype was seen only a few times. The chain combines TRBV5-1 with TRBJ1-1; D remains ambiguous. CDR1 SGHRS and CDR2 YFSETQ come from the germline V gene. This CDR3 contains 13 residues. Between the trimmed V and J ends, which lost 0 bases and 4 bases, there was a span of 7 bases. The CDR3 protein is CASSLELATEAFF. CDR3 DNA sequence: TGCGCCAGCAGCTTGGAGTTGGCCACTGAAGCTTTCTTT.

This rearrangement joins TRBV7-6 to TRBJ2-6; 7 nucleotides match TRBD1. V was pared by 5 bases and J by 0 bases, with 7 bases of the junction left unmatched. Germline CDR1 is SGHVS and CDR2 is FNYEAQ. The CDR3 contains 17 residues. The CDR3 coding sequence is TGTGCCAGCAGCCTCCGTGACAGGGACTCTGGGGCCAACGTCCTGACTTTC. Its protein product is CASSLRDRDSGANVLTF.

The chain couples TRBV20-1 to TRBJ1-1; D ambiguous. CDR3 length equals 15 residues. The germline V gene encodes CDR1 DFQATT and CDR2 SNEGSKA (reference sequence). With 3 bases removed from V and 2 bases from J, the gap between germline ends came to 16 bases. The CDR3 DNA sequence: TGCAGTGCTAGTTGGTCTGTTAAGGGTAACACTGAAGCTTTCTTT. The encoded protein is CSASWSVKGNTEAFF.

The gene calls are TRBV7-9 and TRBJ2-4; either TRBD1 or TRBD2 may supply D (6 bases each). Between the trimmed V and J ends, which lost 5 bases and 2 bases, there was a span of 13 bases. The V gene's germline CDR1 is SEHNR and CDR2 FQNEAQ (reference sequence). The length of the CDR3 is 15 residues. CDR3 DNA: TGTGCCAGCAGCCAACAGGGACTCTCCAAAAACATTCAGTACTTC. Translated, it gives CASSQQGLSKNIQYF.

Only a few counts were recorded for this clonotype. The rearrangement uses TRBV5-5 and TRBJ2-5; 11 nucleotides agree with TRBD2. From germline, CDR1 is SGHKS and CDR2 YYEKEE (reference sequence). Losses at the gene ends were 3 bases for V and 5 bases for J; bases not matched to a gene: 9. The CDR3 runs 16 residues. The DNA of the CDR3 is TGTGCCAGCAGCTCTCAGCCGGGACTAGCGGCGGAGACCCAGTACTTC. Protein sequence: CASSSQPGLAAETQYF.

This clonotype was seen a few times. The chain has TRBV20-1 and TRBJ2-6; D possibly matches TRBD1 or TRBD2 (7 bases each). The germline V and J ends were trimmed by 3 bases and 1 base, with 19 bases remaining between them. This CDR3 is 18 amino acids long. Germline V lookup: CDR1 DFQATT, CDR2 SNEGSKA (reference sequence). The CDR3 is CSASHPGGAESGANVLTF. DNA of the CDR3: TGCAGTGCTAGTCACCCAGGGGGGGCAGAATCTGGGGCCAACGTCCTGACTTTC.

V is TRBV7-9 and J is TRBJ2-7; 7 positions agree with TRBD1. Trimming at V came to 5 bases and at J to 3 bases, leaving 10 bases not matched to a gene. Germline lookup yields CDR1 SEHNR and CDR2 FQNEAQ (reference sequence). The CDR3 has 15 residues. The CDR3 DNA is TGTGCCAGCAGCCCAACGGGACAGCGACACTACGAGCAGTACTTC. Translating it yields CASSPTGQRHYEQYF.

CDR3 sequence: CASSFSRLNTEAFF. The CDR3 nucleotides are TGTGCCAGCAGTTTTTCCAGGTTGAACACTGAAGCTTTCTTT. This chain joins TRBV12-3 or TRBV12-4 and TRBJ1-1; D call uncertain. V was pared by 3 bases and J by 0 bases, with 8 bases between. This CDR3 spans 14 amino acids.

This clonotype was observed a few times. The chain combines TRBV4-1 with TRBJ2-4, with D tentatively TRBD2 (5 bases). Germline V gene data show CDR1 as MGHRA and CDR2 as YSYEKL. The CDR3 length is 21 residues. Trimming took off 0 bases at V and 9 bases at J, with 33 bases between the two ends. Here the CDR3 DNA reads TGCGCCAGCAGCCAAGATCGGTCCTCCCGTGGCAAGACGACGGGGTTGAGCATTCAGTACTTC. Protein product: CASSQDRSSRGKTTGLSIQYF.

Written as DNA, the CDR3 is TGCGCCAGCAGCCAGAGCGGGAGGGCCGATCTCACGCAGTATTTT. This encodes CASSQSGRADLTQYF. The gene calls are TRBV4-1 and TRBJ2-3, with 10 nucleotides matching TRBD2. V was clipped by 3 bases and J by 9 bases; unmatched bases: 9. Germline V gene data show CDR1 as MGHRA and CDR2 as YSYEKL. CDR3 size: 15 residues.

A few counts support this clonotype. V is TRBV6-5 and J is TRBJ2-2; D not certain. Germline assignment: CDR1 MNHEY and CDR2 SVGAGI. Trimming cost V 5 bases and J 6 bases, with 7 bases left between them. CDR3 length: 12 amino acids. The CDR3: CASSTVPGELFF. In nucleotides, the CDR3 is TGTGCCAGCAGTACTGTTCCCGGGGAGCTGTTTTTT.